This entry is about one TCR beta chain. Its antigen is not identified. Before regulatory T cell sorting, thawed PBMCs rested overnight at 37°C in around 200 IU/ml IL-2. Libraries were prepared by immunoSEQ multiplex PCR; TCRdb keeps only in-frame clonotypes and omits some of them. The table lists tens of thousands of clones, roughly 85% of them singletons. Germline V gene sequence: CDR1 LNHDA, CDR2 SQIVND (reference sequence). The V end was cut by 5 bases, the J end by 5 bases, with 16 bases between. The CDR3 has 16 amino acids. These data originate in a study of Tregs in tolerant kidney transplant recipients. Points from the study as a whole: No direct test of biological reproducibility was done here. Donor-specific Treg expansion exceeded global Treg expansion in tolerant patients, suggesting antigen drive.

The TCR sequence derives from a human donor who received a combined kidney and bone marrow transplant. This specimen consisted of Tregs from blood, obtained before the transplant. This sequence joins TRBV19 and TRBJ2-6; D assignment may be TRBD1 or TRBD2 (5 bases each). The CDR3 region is CASSREGRARANVLTF. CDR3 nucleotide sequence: TGTGCCAGTAGTCGAGAGGGGCGCGCTCGGGCCAACGTCCTGACTTTC.